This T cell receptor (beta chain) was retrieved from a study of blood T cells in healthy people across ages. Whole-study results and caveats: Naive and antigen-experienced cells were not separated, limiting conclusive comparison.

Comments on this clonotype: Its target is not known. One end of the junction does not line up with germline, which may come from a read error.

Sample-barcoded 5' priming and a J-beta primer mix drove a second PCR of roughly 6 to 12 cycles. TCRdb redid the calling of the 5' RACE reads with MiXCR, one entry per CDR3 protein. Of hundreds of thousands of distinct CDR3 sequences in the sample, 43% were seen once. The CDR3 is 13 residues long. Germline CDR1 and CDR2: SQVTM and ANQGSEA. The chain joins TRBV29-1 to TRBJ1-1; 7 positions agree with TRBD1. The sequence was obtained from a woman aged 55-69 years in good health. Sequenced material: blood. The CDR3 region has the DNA TGCAGCGTGGAAGGACAGGACAACACTGAAGCTTTCTTT. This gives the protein CSVEGQDNTEAFF.